This T cell receptor (beta chain) is from a study of radiotherapy plus CTLA-4 blockade in lung cancer. Study summary: There were objective responses in approximately 19% of patients, and over 25% had disease control.

Notes on the study in general: In blood, tumor-derived TCR clones expanded after radiotherapy plus ipilimumab. Per reports, early blood T cell clone dynamics, plus interferon-beta, forecast response most strongly.

Profiling relied on immunoSEQ multiplex PCR, and the TCRdb table lists in-frame clones only, not all of them. Of just under 60,000 clones in the sample, 77% are singletons; the top ten hold around 4.2%. Each patient with chemo-refractory metastatic non-small-cell lung cancer was treated with focal radiation plus CTLA-4 blockade using ipilimumab. The CDR3 runs 17 residues. The V gene's germline CDR1 is SGHNT and CDR2 YENEEA. V trimming: 5 bases; J trimming: 8 bases; junction bases outside the gene matches: 14. This clone occurred a few times. The target antigen is unknown. The source was peripheral blood, collected from a patient treated with radiotherapy plus ipilimumab. This TCR was sampled from a human donor with non-small cell lung cancer who had a partial response to radiotherapy plus ipilimumab. The chain is built from TRBV11-3 and TRBJ2-1, with 11 positions matching TRBD2. In nucleotides, the CDR3 is TGTGCCAGCAGCCACGGTCTAGCGGGGGGTTCGAAGGATGAGCAGTTCTTC. Amino acids: CASSHGLAGGSKDEQFF.